This TCR beta chain is drawn from a study of blood T cell repertoires in COVID-19. Study information: From the United States, Italy and Spain came samples of acute and convalescent COVID-19. Nucleic acid was either cDNA or gDNA, and it came from T cells, B-cell-depleted T cells, or PBMCs.

Study processing details: From reference gene primer amplification, estimates of nucleated cell counts were derived. Sequencing was performed with immunoSEQ multiplex PCR; in TCRdb, only in-frame clones are kept and a portion is missing. That table gives V, J and clone size, and the DNA gave D and trimming. This table holds a few hundred thousand clones, 80% to 90% found once. With 3 bases clipped from V and 5 bases from J, the junction kept 7 bases outside the gene matches. This CDR3 is built from 15 residues. CDR1 is WNHNN, CDR2 SYGVQD, per germline (reference sequence). The TCR comes from a man in his sixties who had recovered from COVID-19. Sequenced sample: peripheral blood. This chain joins TRBV10-1 and TRBJ2-3; 8 nucleotides line up with TRBD1. The CDR3 nucleotides are TGCGCCAGCAGTGATTGGCAGGGGGCCGGAGATACGCAGTATTTT. It translates to CASSDWQGAGDTQYF.